This note documents a single T cell receptor (beta chain) sequence. This clonotype was seen only a few times. Its binding antigen is unknown. Within one base of it there is no much larger clone, and no base qualities were kept. This record belongs to a study of blood T cells in healthy people across ages (dated by TCRdb to 2015 to 2017). About the investigation overall: In model experiments, roughly one uniquely barcoded TCR beta cDNA molecule per two T cells was captured by template switching. Using deep sequencing normalized with unique cDNA molecular identifiers, the study measured how TCR beta repertoire diversity changes with age. The donors were split into four age groups: young (average 16 years), middle-aged (nearly 40), aged (over 55) and long-lived (approximately 80). To avoid experimental bias, donors of different ages were randomly spread across the sequencing lanes. Using the same blood draw, the study looked at two additional independent replicas of 1 million unique cDNA reads for two donors, one aged 18 to 30 and the other aged 80 or older. Here is what the overall study found, with its caveats: Estimates of total diversity based on one million sequenced T cells were regarded as lower bounds and as underestimates. The long-lived group showed more naive CD4+ T cells, fewer expanded clones and increased TCR diversity than the aged group, suggesting age selection. Since profiling was done on bulk unsorted PBMCs, naive and antigen-experienced compartments could not be conclusively compared. Observed TCR beta diversity per million T cells fell roughly linearly with age, and a significant reduction was already apparent by age around 40. The CMV infection status of donors was not known, potentially confounding age-related changes in expanded clonotypes. A strong correlation was found between observed TCR beta diversity and the percentage of naive T cells measured by flow cytometry.

The donors were roughly 38 Caucasian individuals from Russia, aged about 6 to 95 years, who were systemically healthy. Each donor gave about 9.8 milliliters of peripheral blood, drawn into EDTA-treated Vacutainer tubes. Ficoll-Paque density-gradient centrifugation was used to isolate PBMCs, with at least 7 million per sample. Trizol reagent was used to extract total RNA from PBMCs, with at least 5 micrograms per sample. For every donor, an aliquot of PBMCs went through flow cytometry to measure the percentages of naive CD45RAhigh/CD27high T cells. The method behind the library was 5' RACE. This sample was sequenced with an Illumina HiSeq 2500. The second PCR ran for about 6 to 12 cycles and used a J-beta primer mix along with a sample-barcoded 5' primer. Each TCR beta cDNA molecule received a unique molecular identifier from a template-switch 5' adaptor carrying 12 random nucleotides. Each sample yielded at least 2.5 million CDR3-containing paired-end reads. First-strand cDNA synthesis was performed from all RNA using the Mint cDNA synthesis kit, with priming by a TRBC-specific oligonucleotide. After uracil-DNA glycosylase treatment, a first 18-cycle PCR used universal primers M1SS and BC2_uni_R on all cDNA. From the authors' description of their analysis: Each sample was normalized by randomly selecting 1 million high-quality reads, each carrying a distinct molecular identifier. Instead of being binned into consensus sequences, reads with shared molecular identifiers were discarded. MiTCR, with a Q25 quality threshold and the strictest error-elimination algorithm, was used for CDR3 identification, clonotype clustering and error correction. A nonparametric unseen species model using Euler transformation provided a lower-bound estimate of total TCR beta diversity. TCRdb trimmed the raw reads at Q25, called clones with MiXCR and kept productive beta chains. Rows are unified per CDR3 protein, each entry keeping the most common DNA and genes. These V and J calls are TCRdb output, not the study's own analysis. For this sample the table gives some 550,000 distinct CDR3 sequences, of which about 45% were detected only once. The top ten hold approximately 25% of the sample.

The sample comprised blood. This clonotype was obtained from a man of 80 years or more in good health.

The CDR3 amino acid sequence is: CASSLARGVVQFF. The sequenced DNA: TGTGCCAGCAGCTTAGCGCGGGGGGTTGTGCAGTTCTTC. The chain uses TRBV7-2 and TRBJ2-1; 8 bases in between match TRBD2. The CDR3 starts with the cysteine, ends with the phenylalanine, and has 13 residues. This entry keeps only the CDR3 DNA: 39 bases, framed from base 1. Trimming leaves V shorter by 0 bases and J shorter by 12 bases, with the junction holding 4 bases beyond the gene matches. The germline V gene encodes CDR1 SGHTA and CDR2 FQGNSA.